This T cell receptor beta chain was sequenced in a study of blood T cell repertoires in COVID-19. Study-level information: T cells, B-cell-depleted T cells, or PBMCs supplied cDNA or gDNA.

All enrollees were about 18 to 89 years old and from around 25 US areas. Participant-given clinical history determined each cohort assignment. This table comes from immunoSEQ multiplex PCR, and its TCRdb copy is limited to in-frame clones, with some not included. This sample has about 120,000 clones, with roughly 84% found just once. Trimming removed 2 bases from V and 4 bases from J; junction bases left unmatched: 7. This CDR3 spans 16 amino acids. Per germline, CDR1 KGHSH and CDR2 LQKENI. This clone was detected once. The TCR was taken from a woman in her 30s who had recovered from COVID-19. Sequenced sample: PBMCs or T cells enriched from blood (not recorded which). The rearrangement uses TRBV18 and TRBJ2-3; TRBD2 matches 9 bases. CDR3 in DNA: TGTGCCAGCTCACCAACCGCGGGAGGGCTTTCAGATACGCAGTATTTT. This sequence encodes CASSPTAGGLSDTQYF.